One and the same sample provided the 25 T cell receptor beta chains below, sequenced in a study of cytomegalovirus exposure and HLA in healthy donors. Use of 60 Vbeta and 13 Jbeta primers characterized the PCR. The repertoire was sequenced with immunoSEQ multiplex PCR; TCRdb's copy has only in-frame clones and lacks some. The repertoire has approximately 58,000 clones, roughly 80% of them found once; the top ten carry roughly 4%. The sample was PBMCs. The receptors here all came from a man aged 25-45 years in good health and CMV-seronegative.

The chain joins TRBV30 to TRBJ2-3; no firm D call. Per the germline V gene, CDR1 is GTSNPN and CDR2 is SVGIG (reference sequence). The CDR3 runs 15 residues. Trimming removed 0 bases at V and 1 base at J, with 11 bases between. Written as DNA, the CDR3 is TGTGCCTGGAGTGTACCACACCTTGGCACAGATACGCAGTATTTT. Amino acids: CAWSVPHLGTDTQYF.

J is TRBJ2-2 and V is TRBV7-8, with 12 bases identical to TRBD2. The CDR3 totals 18 residues. CDR1 and CDR2 from the germline V gene are SGHVS and FQNEAQ. J lost 0 bases, V lost 3 bases, and 5 bases had no gene match. Here the CDR3 DNA reads TGTGCCAGCAGCTTGACTTGGACTAGCGGGACGAACACCGGGGAGCTGTTTTTT. It is translated as CASSLTWTSGTNTGELFF.

The CDR3, as DNA: TGCGCCAGCAGCTTGGTAACAGGGACCCCTGAAGCTTTCTTT. Protein product: CASSLVTGTPEAFF. The chain couples TRBV5-1 to TRBJ1-1; tentative D call: TRBD1 (6 bases). Trimming took 0 bases from V and 6 from J, leaving 12 bases between them. This CDR3 contains 14 residues. Per germline, CDR1 SGHRS and CDR2 YFSETQ.

The chain carries TRBV6-6 and TRBJ2-7; TRBD2 is a possible D gene (5 bases). This CDR3 has 12 amino acids. V was trimmed by 8 bases and J by 3 bases, leaving 11 bases between them. Germline values: CDR1 MNHNY, CDR2 SVGAGI (reference sequence). CDR3: CASAASSYEQYF. CDR3 in DNA: TGTGCCAGCGCGGCTAGCAGCTACGAGCAGTACTTC.

The CDR3 DNA reads as TGTGCCAGCAGCTTTTCGCAAGAGACCCAGTACTTC. It specifies CASSFSQETQYF. V and J are TRBV7-6 and TRBJ2-5, with D unresolved. Germline lookup yields CDR1 SGHVS and CDR2 FNYEAQ. V lost 3 bases and J lost 2, with 4 bases in between. This CDR3 has 12 residues.

CDR3 bases: TGTGCCAGCAGTGGACGGTGGAGGGGCGCCTCTGGGGCCAACGTCCTGACTTTC. Translation: CASSGRWRGASGANVLTF. The chain carries TRBV25-1 and TRBJ2-6, with D possibly TRBD2 on 6 matching bases. Germline V CDR1 and CDR2: MGHDK, SYGVNS. V was shortened by 4 bases and J by 0 bases, with 16 bases between the two germline ends. This CDR3 has 18 residues.

The V gene is TRBV9, the J gene TRBJ2-4, with 8 bases that match TRBD2. The CDR3 is made up of 15 amino acids. Trimming took 0 bases from V and 7 from J; bases not matched to a gene: 6. Germline V gene sequence: CDR1 SGDLS, CDR2 YYNGEE. CDR3 nucleotide sequence: TGTGCCAGCAGCGTAGGGACTAGCCAGGGGAACATTCAGTACTTC. Protein sequence: CASSVGTSQGNIQYF.

V and J are TRBV7-9 and TRBJ1-1, with TRBD1 matching over 7 bases. The germline CDR1 and CDR2 sequences are SEHNR and FQNEAQ (reference sequence). The V and J ends lost 4 bases and 3 bases, in that order; junction bases with no gene match: 11. CDR3 length: 16 residues. The CDR3 nucleotides read TGTGCCAGCAGCTGGGAACAGGGGTTTAAGTACACTGAAGCTTTCTTT. It is translated as CASSWEQGFKYTEAFF.

The chain carries TRBV10-3 and TRBJ2-1; 10 nucleotides agree with TRBD2. The trim removed 0 bases at V and 7 bases at J, leaving 9 bases unmatched. CDR1 and CDR2 (germline): ENHRY, SYGVKD. The CDR3 contains 17 residues. CDR3 loop: CAISESGALAGANEQFF. In DNA form, the CDR3 reads TGTGCCATCAGTGAGTCAGGGGCTCTAGCGGGGGCGAATGAGCAGTTCTTC.

The CDR3 region has the DNA TGTGCCAGCAGCGAGAATGAAAAACTGTTTTTT. Protein: CASSENEKLFF. V gene TRBV6-1 combines with J gene TRBJ1-4, with D unresolved. The germline gives CDR1 MNHNS, CDR2 SASEGT. V was clipped by 6 bases and J by 5 bases, with 4 bases between them. CDR3 length equals 11 residues.

Notes on this clone: The junction departs from the called germline gene at one end, perhaps through a read error. The V and J genes are TRBV7-7 and TRBJ2-1; 15 nucleotides agree with TRBD2. CDR3 size: 19 residues. Germline V CDR1 and CDR2: SSHAT, FNYEAQ (reference sequence). CDR3 protein: CASSPVPGLAGGPYNEQFF. CDR3 sequence (DNA): TGTGCTAGCAGCCCAGTCCCGGGACTAGCGGGAGGCCCCTACAATGAGCAGTTCTTC.

Notes on this clone: Different DNA sequences within this sample yield the same CDR3. V usage is TRBV27 and J usage is TRBJ1-1; D ambiguous. The V gene's germline CDR1 is MNHEY and CDR2 SMNVEV (reference sequence). The CDR3 loop spans 14 amino acids. Trimming took off 0 bases at V and 0 bases at J, with 5 bases between the two ends. CDR3 residues: CASSLSGVNTEAFF. The CDR3 DNA is TGTGCCAGCAGTTTATCAGGAGTGAACACTGAAGCTTTCTTT.

This clone came up a few times. The chain couples TRBV5-1 to TRBJ2-7; the D gene is possibly TRBD1 (7 bases). CDR1 SGHRS and CDR2 YFSETQ come from the germline V gene. CDR3 length: 14 amino acids. V was clipped by 0 bases and J by 3 bases, with 10 bases between them. This CDR3 reads CASSLGQGGYEQYF. The DNA for the CDR3 is TGCGCCAGCAGCTTGGGCCAGGGGGGCTACGAGCAGTACTTC.

V usage is TRBV14 and J usage is TRBJ2-1; TRBD2 agrees at 9 bases. Germline CDR1 SGHDN, CDR2 FVKESK. The CDR3 has 18 amino acids. J gave up 7 bases and V 0 bases, and 13 bases lay outside the gene matches. CDR3 sequence reads: CASSQDLGLAGALNEQFF. CDR3 nucleotide sequence: TGTGCCAGCAGCCAAGATTTAGGCTTAGCGGGAGCCTTGAATGAGCAGTTCTTC.

The chain recombines TRBV11-2 with TRBJ2-7; 12 nucleotides line up with TRBD2. CDR3 length: 17 amino acids. In germline, CDR1 is SGHAT, CDR2 FQNNGV. Trimming at V came to 5 bases and at J to 0 bases, leaving 8 bases not matched to a gene. CDR3: CASSPGGLAGISYEQYF. In DNA, the CDR3 is TGTGCCAGCAGCCCCGGAGGACTAGCGGGGATCTCCTACGAGCAGTACTTC.

V and J are TRBV15 and TRBJ2-4, with D perhaps TRBD2 (6 bases). Germline V CDR1 and CDR2: LNHNV, YYDKDF (reference sequence). This CDR3 comprises 16 residues. V shed 4 bases and J shed 3 bases, with 16 bases lying between them. This chain's CDR3 is CATSTMGLHHKNIQYF. The CDR3 coding sequence is TGTGCCACCAGCACAATGGGACTGCACCACAAAAACATTCAGTACTTC.

V gene TRBV6-1 combines with J gene TRBJ1-3; 7 bases map to TRBD1. The ends lost 1 base at V and 0 bases at J; junction bases unmatched: 6. Germline CDR1 reads MNHNS; CDR2 reads SASEGT. The CDR3 sequence is 17 residues long. This chain's CDR3 is CASSEGGDSLSGNTIYF. The CDR3 nucleotides read TGTGCCAGCAGTGAAGGGGGGGACAGCCTCTCTGGAAACACCATATATTTT.

V gene TRBV19 combines with J gene TRBJ1-3, with unresolved D. Looked up from germline, CDR1 is LNHDA and CDR2 is SQIVND (reference sequence). The CDR3 consists of 13 residues. Trimming removed 1 base from V and 3 bases from J, with 4 bases in between. Written as DNA, the CDR3 is TGTGCCAGTAGTATAGGACTTGGAAACACCATATATTTT. The encoded protein is CASSIGLGNTIYF.

The gene calls are TRBV4-3 and TRBJ2-2, with 7 bases that match TRBD2. CDR1 is LGHNA and CDR2 is YSLEER in the germline V gene. Germline trimming cut 3 bases from V and 4 bases from J; bases unmatched to any gene: 8. The CDR3 length is 16 residues. CDR3 amino acids: CASSQLSGGGTGELFF. The CDR3 DNA sequence: TGCGCCAGCAGCCAGCTCTCGGGAGGCGGCACCGGGGAGCTGTTTTTT.

The chain has TRBV7-2 and TRBJ1-5, with TRBD1 matching over 7 bases. This CDR3 contains 17 residues. Germline V gene sequence: CDR1 SGHTA, CDR2 FQGNSA. V trimming: 5 bases; J trimming: 5 bases; junction bases outside the gene matches: 15. CDR3 region: CASSTNTGDPRYQPQHF. CDR3 nucleotides: TGTGCCAGCAGCACTAATACAGGGGATCCCCGTTATCAGCCCCAGCATTTT.

This clone was seen only once. This chain connects TRBV5-4 to TRBJ2-1, with TRBD2 matching 7 bases. The V segment lost 4 bases and the J segment 4 bases; nucleotides outside the gene matches: 8. There are 15 residues in the CDR3. Looked up from germline, CDR1 is SGHNT and CDR2 is YYREEE (reference sequence). The CDR3 reads CASSLGLVGYNEQFF. Written as DNA, the CDR3 is TGTGCCAGCAGCCTAGGACTAGTGGGGTACAATGAGCAGTTCTTC.

The rearrangement uses TRBV6-6 and TRBJ2-7, with 11 bases fitting TRBD2. The CDR3 is 16 residues long. The junction had 11 bases not matched to a gene; V was cut back by 4 bases and J by 6 bases. CDR1 is MNHNY and CDR2 is SVGAGI in the germline V gene (reference sequence). Written as DNA, the CDR3 is TGTGCCAGCAGTTGGATAGCGGGAGGGCCTCTCGGCGAGCAGTACTTC. It codes for CASSWIAGGPLGEQYF.

This chain joins TRBV11-2 and TRBJ1-6, with D perhaps matching TRBD1 (5 bases). The CDR3 is made up of 14 amino acids. V was shortened by 3 bases and J by 14 bases, with 17 bases between the two germline ends. In germline, CDR1 is SGHAT, CDR2 FQNNGV. This chain's CDR3 is CASSFSGGKVALHF. DNA of the CDR3: TGTGCCAGCAGCTTCAGCGGGGGGAAAGTCGCCCTCCACTTT.

The chain has TRBV13 and TRBJ2-7; D may be TRBD1 (5 bases). The V gene's germline CDR1 is PRHDT and CDR2 FYEKMQ (reference sequence). CDR3 length: 13 residues. With 2 bases removed from V and 7 bases from J, the gap between germline ends came to 12 bases. Here the CDR3 DNA reads TGTGCCAGCAGCTTAATGGGCAGGGATGAGCAGTACTTC. Encoded protein: CASSLMGRDEQYF. The whole variable domain, remainder taken from reference TRBV13 and TRBJ2-7, is AAGVIQSPRHLIKEKRETATLKCYPIPRHDTVYWYQQGPGQDPQFLISFYEKMQSDKGSIPDRFSAQQFSDYHSELNMSSLELGDSALYFCASSLMGRDEQYFGPGTRLTVT.

The rearrangement joins TRBV19 to TRBJ1-5, with 11 bases that match TRBD1. The V gene's germline CDR1 is LNHDA and CDR2 SQIVND (reference sequence). Germline trimming cut 6 bases from V and 7 bases from J; bases unmatched to any gene: 11. The CDR3 length is 16 residues. The CDR3 DNA follows: TGTGCCAGTAGACCCGGGACAGGGGGTCGGAGGCAGCCCCAGCATTTT. Encoded protein: CASRPGTGGRRQPQHF.